The 20 T cell receptor beta chains below all came from one sample that was sequenced in a study of T-cell memory formation after mild COVID-19. In TCRdb, the 5' RACE reads were re-called with MiXCR into one record per CDR3 protein. The data contain under 300,000 distinct CDR3 sequences, about a sixth of them singletons. Sequenced input: PBMCs or a T cell subset sorted from them (not recorded which). The receptors were sampled from a man younger than 30 who had mild COVID-19 (a few samples of this study predate the infection). Cell type and time point are not known.

This clonotype was seen just once. The chain recombines TRBV28 with TRBJ2-7, with D unresolved. The CDR3 totals 12 residues. Trimming left V 1 base short and J 6 bases short, with 7 bases between. Germline loops: CDR1 MDHEN, CDR2 SYDVKM. CDR3 DNA: TGTGCCAGCAGTTTATCCGGGCTCGAGCAGTACGTC. Translating it yields CASSLSGLEQYV.

The CDR3 spells CASSLYKAGRWKPQHF. In nucleotides, the CDR3 is TGTGCCAGCAGTTTGTATAAGGCAGGGAGATGGAAGCCCCAGCATTTT. This chain connects TRBV28 to TRBJ1-5; D may be TRBD1 (5 bases). The germline CDR1 and CDR2 sequences are MDHEN and SYDVKM. The CDR3 totals 16 residues. Trimming shortened V by 3 bases and J by 8 bases, and 20 bases separated the two germline ends.

V gene TRBV6-2 or TRBV6-3 combines with J gene TRBJ2-3, with 8 nucleotides matching TRBD1. The germline V gene has CDR1 MNHEY and CDR2 SVGEGT. The V gene end was trimmed by 5 bases and the J gene end by 0 bases; junction bases not matched to a gene: 4. This CDR3 comprises 15 residues. CDR3 sequence: CASSDQGASTDTQYF. CDR3 nucleotides: TGTGCCAGCAGTGATCAGGGGGCGAGCACAGATACGCAGTATTTT.

There are a few counts of this clonotype. V gene TRBV3-1 combines with J gene TRBJ2-7; 8 positions match TRBD1. Germline V gene sequence: CDR1 LGHDT, CDR2 YNNKEL (reference sequence). The V segment lost 4 bases and the J segment 6 bases; nucleotides outside the gene matches: 11. This CDR3 is 15 amino acids long. This CDR3 is CASSLGQGIPREQYF. CDR3 DNA: TGTGCCAGCAGCCTTGGACAGGGAATCCCCCGCGAGCAGTACTTC.

The CDR3 region is CASSNPTWTGGETQYF. The DNA for the CDR3 is TGTGCCAGCAGCAACCCCACGTGGACAGGGGGCGAGACCCAGTACTTC. The V call is TRBV12-3 or TRBV12-4, the J call TRBJ2-5; 11 bases align to TRBD1. Trimming took 6 bases from V and 5 from J; bases not matched to a gene: 11. The CDR3 runs to 16 residues.

This chain connects TRBV5-4 to TRBJ2-3; D may be TRBD1 (6 bases). Germline assignment: CDR1 SGHNT and CDR2 YYREEE (reference sequence). The ends were cut back, 3 bases at V and 0 bases at J, with 11 bases in the middle. CDR3 length: 15 residues. The CDR3 DNA reads as TGTGCCAGCAGCTCGCCACAGGGAAGCACAGATACGCAGTATTTT. This codes for CASSSPQGSTDTQYF.

This clonotype was observed a handful of times. The chain joins TRBV19 to TRBJ2-3, with D unresolved. The germline CDR1 and CDR2 sequences are LNHDA and SQIVND (reference sequence). The CDR3 totals 13 residues. With 6 bases removed from V and 1 base from J, the gap between germline ends came to 8 bases. The CDR3 here is CASRDGGTDTQYF. The DNA of the CDR3 is TGTGCCAGTAGGGACGGAGGCACAGATACGCAGTATTTT.

This clonotype was detected a few times. The chain is built from TRBV7-2 and TRBJ2-4; 9 positions agree with TRBD2. Germline V CDR1 and CDR2: SGHTA, FQGNSA. Trimming at V came to 1 base and at J to 15 bases, leaving 7 bases not matched to a gene. CDR3 length: 13 residues. CDR3 amino acids: CASSLGTGTSRYF. The DNA of the CDR3 is TGTGCCAGCAGCTTAGGGACCGGGACTAGCCGGTACTTC.

The genes are TRBV5-1 and TRBJ2-7, with 9 bases fitting TRBD1. This CDR3 region has 14 residues. The junction had 3 bases not matched to a gene; V was cut back by 3 bases and J by 2 bases. Germline loops: CDR1 SGHRS, CDR2 YFSETQ. CDR3 nucleotides: TGCGCCAGCAGCTCTGGGGACAGGGCCTACGAGCAGTACTTC. Its translation: CASSSGDRAYEQYF.

This clonotype has just a few counts. This rearrangement joins TRBV7-8 to TRBJ1-1; D ambiguous. In germline, CDR1 is SGHVS, CDR2 FQNEAQ. Trimming cost V 5 bases and J 4 bases, with 11 bases left between them. The CDR3 contains 13 residues. In DNA form, the CDR3 reads TGTGCCAGCAGCGCATCACAGAGCACTGAAGCTTTCTTT. This encodes CASSASQSTEAFF.

This clonotype has ten or more counts. The chain employs TRBV5-1 and TRBJ2-5; D may match TRBD1 or TRBD2 (5 bases each). Germline CDR1 reads SGHRS; CDR2 reads YFSETQ. This CDR3 is built from 13 residues. Trimming cost V 1 base and J 4 bases, with 8 bases left between them. The CDR3 DNA reads TGCGCCAGCAGCTTGTACGGGACAGAGACCCAGTACTTC. Amino acid sequence: CASSLYGTETQYF. Based on the CDR3 plus reference TRBV5-1 and TRBJ2-5, the full variable domain is KAGVTQTPRYLIKTRGQQVTLSCSPISGHRSVSWYQQTPGQGLQFLFEYFSETQRNKGNFPGRFSGRQFSNSRSEMNVSTLELGDSALYLCASSLYGTETQYFGPGTRLLVL.

The DNA for the CDR3 is TGCGCCAGCAGCTTGGCGGGACAGGAGGGTCAGCCCCAGCATTTT. Its protein is CASSLAGQEGQPQHF. The chain recombines TRBV5-1 with TRBJ1-5, with TRBD1 identical over 8 bases. Trimming took 0 bases from V and 6 from J; bases not matched to a gene: 5. Germline CDR1 and CDR2: SGHRS and YFSETQ. The length of the CDR3 is 15 residues.

There are a few counts of this clonotype. The J gene is TRBJ1-3, the V gene TRBV27; D call uncertain. Germline assignment: CDR1 MNHEY and CDR2 SMNVEV (reference sequence). V lost 5 bases, J lost 0 bases, and 14 bases lay in between. This CDR3 region has 16 residues. CDR3 in amino acids: CASSRDGVSSGNTIYF. The CDR3 nucleotides are TGTGCCAGCAGTCGCGACGGAGTTAGCTCTGGAAACACCATATATTTT.

This clonotype was counted a few times. The rearrangement links TRBV11-2 to TRBJ1-2; D perhaps matches TRBD1 (6 bases). The CDR3 length is 14 residues. Trimming stripped 1 base from V and 2 bases from J, with 8 bases between. CDR1 and CDR2 (germline): SGHAT, FQNNGV. CDR3 amino acids: CASSLGTENYGYTF. CDR3 sequence (DNA): TGTGCCAGCAGCTTAGGGACAGAGAACTATGGCTACACCTTC.

This chain connects TRBV9 to TRBJ2-7; no firm D call. CDR1 is SGDLS, CDR2 YYNGEE, per germline. This CDR3 contains 14 residues. The V and J ends lost 0 bases and 3 bases respectively, with 10 bases between them. The CDR3 here is CASSVAAPGYEQYF. CDR3 nucleotide sequence: TGTGCCAGCAGCGTAGCGGCGCCGGGCTACGAGCAGTACTTC.

The chain combines TRBV19 with TRBJ2-1, with D possibly matching TRBD1 (5 bases). CDR1 and CDR2 (germline): LNHDA, SQIVND (reference sequence). Between the trimmed V and J ends, which lost 6 bases and 7 bases, there was a span of 19 bases. The CDR3 runs to 15 residues. Here the CDR3 DNA reads TGTGCCAGTAGCCTCAGGGTGTTCGGTGGAAATGAGCAGTTCTTC. Its protein is CASSLRVFGGNEQFF.

This clonotype was detected ten times or more. This chain uses TRBV7-2 with TRBJ2-3; no clear D gene. The CDR3 runs to 12 residues. Per germline, CDR1 SGHTA and CDR2 FQGNSA. V lost 4 bases and J 1 base, leaving 3 bases between the germline ends. The CDR3 nucleotides are TGTGCCAGCAGCTCAGGCACAGATACGCAGTATTTT. Amino acids: CASSSGTDTQYF.

This clonotype was counted between two and nine times. The chain's CDR3 is CSARGPSRGGYTF. The CDR3 nucleotides read TGCAGTGCTAGGGGCCCCTCTCGTGGTGGCTACACCTTC. The rearrangement uses TRBV20-1 and TRBJ1-2; D is unclear. Per germline, CDR1 DFQATT and CDR2 SNEGSKA (reference sequence). The CDR3 is 13 residues long. Trimming stripped 3 bases from V and 7 bases from J, with 15 bases between.

The CDR3 reads CASSSGQGRYEQYV. The DNA of the CDR3 is TGTGCCAGCAGTTCGGGACAGGGGAGGTACGAGCAGTACGTC. This chain joins TRBV28 and TRBJ2-7, with 10 bases fitting TRBD1. This CDR3 spans 14 amino acids. Losses at the gene ends were 4 bases for V and 4 bases for J; bases not matched to a gene: 4. Looked up from germline, CDR1 is MDHEN and CDR2 is SYDVKM.

DNA of the CDR3: TGCGCCAGCAGCTTGGCTCTGGGGGCGGGCGAGCAGTACTTC. Encoded protein: CASSLALGAGEQYF. The chain recombines TRBV5-1 with TRBJ2-7; D perhaps matches TRBD1 (6 bases). Per the germline V gene, CDR1 is SGHRS and CDR2 is YFSETQ. This CDR3 comprises 14 residues. The V end lost 0 bases, the J end lost 6 bases, and 13 bases lay between the germline ends.